The clone carrying this TCR beta chain was seen a few times. Its antigen is undetermined. Time point given: persistent/refractory GD, antithyroid drugs over 5 years with positive TRAb. The authors made the TCR library using RNA they extracted from PBMCs. Germline CDR1 DFQATT, CDR2 SNEGSKA (reference sequence). Trimming took 6 bases from V and 6 from J; bases not matched to a gene: 8. This CDR3 region has 14 residues. Combining iRepertoire HTBI primers with Arm-PCR of CDR3 regions, the authors built TCR beta libraries. In the study's own analysis: Across the samples, identification revealed roughly 56 TRBV and 12 to 15 TRBJ segments. TCRdb re-called the multiplex PCR reads with MiXCR, one entry per CDR3 protein. In this record, the V and J calls reflect TCRdb's handling and not the investigators' own analysis. Of roughly 430,000 distinct CDR3 sequences in the sample, roughly a fifth were seen once. These data are taken from a study of regulatory T cells in long-lasting Graves disease. Study conclusions and caveats: Because few samples were included, accuracy may have been lower.

Source: peripheral blood mononuclear cells (PBMCs), taken when the disease was refractory, from a patient treated with antithyroid drugs. This TCR was recovered from a female donor with Graves disease. This chain joins TRBV20-1 and TRBJ2-2, with 9 bases fitting TRBD2. The CDR3 loop reads CSAPAGGRAGELFF. The CDR3, as DNA: TGCAGTGCCCCAGCGGGAGGACGCGCCGGGGAGCTGTTTTTT.